The 21 T cell receptor beta chains presented below share a single source sample, sequenced in a study of CD8 T cells in Susac syndrome. Random hexamers served to reverse transcribe roughly 0.45 to 1 ug RNA. TCRdb re-called the immunoSEQ multiplex PCR reads with MiXCR, one entry per CDR3 protein. The sample includes about 190,000 distinct CDR3 sequences, 95% of them seen just once. Material for sequencing was CD8+ T cells from PBMCs. The receptors shown here come from a human donor with Susac syndrome.

This clonotype occurred once. CDR3 in DNA: TGTGCCAGCGGCTATAGGGAGAGCTATGGCTACACCTTC. Translation gives CASGYRESYGYTF. The chain carries TRBV27 and TRBJ1-2; no clear D gene. V gave up 8 bases and J gave up 4 bases, with 14 bases separating them. Looked up from germline, CDR1 is MNHEY and CDR2 is SMNVEV (reference sequence). The CDR3 runs 13 residues.

The CDR3 DNA follows: TGTGCCTGGAGTGCCGGGACTAGCGGGTCCAATGAGCAGTTCTTC. Translating gives CAWSAGTSGSNEQFF. This chain joins TRBV30 and TRBJ2-1; 12 nucleotides align to TRBD2. Unmatched junction bases numbered 4, after V lost 1 base and J lost 6 bases. The CDR3 runs 15 residues. CDR1 GTSNPN and CDR2 SVGIG come from the germline V gene (reference sequence).

The genes are TRBV9 and TRBJ2-5; the match to TRBD2 covers 10 bases. Trimming cost V 0 bases and J 1 base; bases outside gene matches: 6. The germline V gene encodes CDR1 SGDLS and CDR2 YYNGEE. This CDR3 has 17 amino acids. The CDR3 DNA reads TGTGCCAGCAGCGTAGAAGCTAGCGGGGGTATCCAAGAGACCCAGTACTTC. Translated: CASSVEASGGIQETQYF.

This clonotype came up once. The chain joins TRBV15 to TRBJ1-6; no clear D. Trimming cost V 0 bases and J 7 bases, with 10 bases left between them. This CDR3 comprises 15 residues. Germline assignment: CDR1 LNHNV and CDR2 YYDKDF (reference sequence). CDR3 sequence (DNA): TGTGCCACCAGCAGAGATCTCAGTTCCAATTCACCCCTCCACTTT. Its protein product is CATSRDLSSNSPLHF. The whole variable domain, remainder taken from reference TRBV15 and TRBJ1-6, is DAMVIQNPRYQVTQFGKPVTLSCSQTLNHNVMYWYQQKSSQAPKLLFHYYDKDFNNEADTPDNFQSRRPNTSFCFLDIRSPGLGDTAMYLCATSRDLSSNSPLHFGNGTRLTVT.

CDR3 nucleotide sequence: TGTGCCAGCACTGGGACGGAGAACACTGAAGCTTTCTTT. This codes for CASTGTENTEAFF. The chain couples TRBV2 to TRBJ1-1, with a tentative D call TRBD1 (5 bases). Germline CDR1 is SNHLY and CDR2 is FYNNEI. CDR3 size: 13 residues. V lost 7 bases, J lost 1 base, and 10 bases lay in between.

The chain carries TRBV12-3 or TRBV12-4 and TRBJ2-1, with D perhaps TRBD1 (5 bases). The CDR3 totals 12 residues. V gave up 3 bases and J gave up 8 bases, with 8 bases separating them. This CDR3 reads CASSLWGDEQFF. The CDR3 DNA reads as TGTGCCAGCAGTTTGTGGGGCGATGAGCAGTTCTTC.

The chain links TRBV6-5 to TRBJ1-5; a possible D gene is TRBD1 (5 bases). V gave up 6 bases and J gave up 3 bases, with 15 bases separating them. The CDR3 sequence is 15 residues long. Per the germline V gene, CDR1 is MNHEY and CDR2 is SVGAGI. CDR3 amino acids: CASSLVGGPNQPQHF. The CDR3 bases are TGTGCCAGCAGCCTCGTGGGGGGACCCAATCAGCCCCAGCATTTT.

The V call is TRBV10-3, the J call TRBJ2-6; D is perhaps TRBD1 (6 bases). In germline, CDR1 is ENHRY, CDR2 SYGVKD. This CDR3 spans 15 amino acids. Trimming took off 9 bases at V and 4 bases at J, with 16 bases between the two ends. The CDR3 sequence: CAISNRATGANVLTF. The CDR3 coding sequence is TGTGCCATAAGTAACAGGGCAACCGGGGCCAACGTCCTGACTTTC.

The rearrangement uses TRBV7-9 and TRBJ2-5; the match to TRBD2 covers 8 bases. The germline CDR1 and CDR2 sequences are SEHNR and FQNEAQ (reference sequence). The CDR3 sequence is 15 residues long. The V and J ends lost 1 base and 1 base, in that order; junction bases with no gene match: 2. CDR3 nucleotides: TGTGCCAGCAGCTTAGAACTAGCGGCCCAAGAGACCCAGTACTTC. Amino acids: CASSLELAAQETQYF.

The V and J genes are TRBV20-1 and TRBJ1-1; D gene unclear. The CDR3 sequence is 9 residues long. CDR1 and CDR2 from the germline V gene are DFQATT and SNEGSKA (reference sequence). The DNA of the CDR3 is TGCAGCGTGGCTACTGAAGCTTTCTTT. This translates into CSVATEAFF.

The V and J genes are TRBV19 and TRBJ1-2; a possible D gene is TRBD1 (5 bases). Deletions cut 3 bases from V and 6 bases from J, with 11 bases between. CDR1 and CDR2 (germline): LNHDA, SQIVND (reference sequence). The CDR3 spans 13 residues. CDR3 nucleotide sequence: TGTGCCAGTAGTATTCGGCAGGGACATGGCTACACCTTC. It is translated as CASSIRQGHGYTF.

V and J are TRBV4-1 and TRBJ1-1, with 7 bases aligning to TRBD1. Germline lookup yields CDR1 MGHRA and CDR2 YSYEKL. The CDR3 extends over 14 amino acids. J gave up 3 bases and V 4 bases, and 5 bases lay outside the gene matches. CDR3 sequence: CASSRQGEDTEAFF. The CDR3 nucleotides are TGCGCCAGCAGCCGGCAGGGGGAGGACACTGAAGCTTTCTTT.

The gene calls are TRBV7-9 and TRBJ2-7; D is unclear. CDR1 and CDR2 (germline): SEHNR, FQNEAQ (reference sequence). V gave up 4 bases and J gave up 3 bases, with 10 bases separating them. The CDR3 loop spans 13 amino acids. CDR3: CASSSQTNYEQYF. The CDR3 region has the DNA TGTGCCAGCAGCTCCCAGACGAACTACGAGCAGTACTTC. Full variable domain (rest looked up from reference TRBV7-9 and TRBJ2-7): DTGVSQNPRHKITKRGQNVTFRCDPISEHNRLYWYRQTLGQGPEFLTYFQNEAQLEKSRLLSDRFSAERPKGSFSTLEIQRTEQGDSAMYLCASSSQTNYEQYFGPGTRLTVT.

Concerning this clonotype: The junction departs from the called germline gene at one end, perhaps through a read error. This chain links TRBV11-2 with TRBJ2-1; D ambiguous. The CDR3 sequence is 14 residues long. Looked up from germline, CDR1 is SGHAT and CDR2 is FQNNGV. CDR3 in amino acids: CASSVDGLRNEQFF. In DNA, the CDR3 is TGTGCCAGCAGCGTAGACGGTCTTAGGAATGAGCAGTTCTTC.

The chain recombines TRBV27 with TRBJ1-5, with D perhaps matching TRBD1 (6 bases). The CDR3 length is 16 residues. V lost 0 bases, J lost 4 bases, and 13 bases lay in between. Germline CDR1 is MNHEY and CDR2 is SMNVEV (reference sequence). CDR3 bases: TGTGCCAGCAGTTTATCGCCTCTAACAGGGAATCAGCCCCAGCATTTT. As protein: CASSLSPLTGNQPQHF.

The rearrangement links TRBV29-1 to TRBJ1-1, with no clear D. The CDR3 length is 11 residues. Germline CDR1 reads SQVTM; CDR2 reads ANQGSEA. Trimming cost V 8 bases and J 8 bases, with 15 bases left between them. The CDR3 DNA is TGCAGCACTCGATCGCAGAGAGAAGCTTTCTTT. It codes for CSTRSQREAFF. The full variable domain, its missing parts supplied by reference TRBV29-1 and TRBJ1-1, is SAVISQKPSRDICQRGTSLTIQCQVDSQVTMMFWYRQQPGQSLTLIATANQGSEATYESGFVIDKFPISRPNLTFSTLTVSNMSPEDSSIYLCSTRSQREAFFGQGTRLTVV.

This sequence joins TRBV6-6 and TRBJ1-5; D may be TRBD1 (5 bases). From germline, CDR1 is MNHNY and CDR2 SVGAGI (reference sequence). The V end lost 2 bases, the J end lost 2 bases, and 13 bases lay between the germline ends. The CDR3 has 16 residues. The CDR3, as DNA: TGTGCCAGCAGTTACCCATTCCGGGACGGCAATCAGCCCCAGCATTTT. Amino acid sequence: CASSYPFRDGNQPQHF.

V and J are TRBV14 and TRBJ2-7, with a possible D match to TRBD1 (6 bases). The CDR3 loop spans 15 amino acids. CDR1 is SGHDN and CDR2 is FVKESK in the germline V gene. V lost 0 bases to trimming and J lost 2 bases, with 11 bases between them. The CDR3 nucleotides read TGTGCCAGCAGCCAAGACCCGGACAGCCCCTACGAGCAGTACTTC. Protein sequence: CASSQDPDSPYEQYF.

The CDR3 sequence is CSVEGMAGDYGYTF. CDR3 nucleotide sequence: TGCAGCGTTGAAGGGATGGCAGGGGACTATGGCTACACCTTC. The chain combines TRBV29-1 with TRBJ1-2; D possibly corresponds to TRBD1 (6 bases). Per germline, CDR1 SQVTM and CDR2 ANQGSEA. There are 14 residues in the CDR3. V lost 1 base, J lost 3 bases, and 12 bases lay in between.

This sequence joins TRBV6-5 and TRBJ2-3, with D unclear. Per germline, CDR1 MNHEY and CDR2 SVGAGI. V dropped 0 bases and J dropped 4 bases, with 17 bases sitting between them. The CDR3 contains 17 residues. This chain's CDR3 is CASSYSSTDSEPDTQYF. Written as DNA, the CDR3 is TGTGCCAGCAGTTACTCGTCAACCGATTCGGAGCCAGATACGCAGTATTTT.

The rearrangement joins TRBV30 to TRBJ1-2; 8 nucleotides match TRBD1. V shed 3 bases, J shed 7 bases, and the junction held 7 bases outside the gene matches. Germline V gene sequence: CDR1 GTSNPN, CDR2 SVGIG (reference sequence). CDR3 size: 13 residues. CDR3 in amino acids: CAWRGTGRGGYTF. The CDR3 region has the DNA TGTGCCTGGAGGGGGACAGGACGGGGTGGCTACACCTTC.